These 9 T cell receptor beta chains were all obtained from the same sample, sequenced in a study of OX40 agonist ivuxolimab in advanced cancers. Sequencing used immunoSEQ multiplex PCR; TCRdb keeps in-frame clones, though not all of them. The sample holds 26,000 or so clones, about 88% seen once. The sample consisted of CD4+ or CD8+ T cells sorted from blood, taken in a trial of the OX40 agonist ivuxolimab. These TCRs come from an adult with an advanced solid tumor such as melanoma, head and neck, liver or kidney cancer.

The gene calls are TRBV9 and TRBJ2-7; D is uncertain. Germline V lookup: CDR1 SGDLS, CDR2 YYNGEE. The CDR3 runs 13 residues. The V end lost 4 bases, the J end lost 0 bases, and 8 bases lay between the germline ends. CDR3 sequence (DNA): TGTGCCAGCAGCATCTCCGACTCCTACGAGCAGTACTTC. Its protein is CASSISDSYEQYF.

The chain uses TRBV27 and TRBJ2-1, with no clear D. The CDR3 has 12 amino acids. V gave up 9 bases and J gave up 3 bases, with 9 bases separating them. Germline values: CDR1 MNHEY, CDR2 SMNVEV (reference sequence). This CDR3 is CASLGSYNEQFF. CDR3 sequence (DNA): TGTGCCAGTCTGGGCAGCTACAATGAGCAGTTCTTC.

The sample holds one count of this clone. The rearrangement joins TRBV10-1 to TRBJ2-3, with 8 bases lining up with TRBD2. The CDR3 has 14 residues. The germline gives CDR1 WNHNN, CDR2 SYGVQD (reference sequence). V was clipped by 5 bases and J by 3 bases; unmatched bases: 4. The DNA for the CDR3 is TGCGCCAGCAGTAGATTAGCGGGAACAGATACGCAGTATTTT. This encodes CASSRLAGTDTQYF.

The chain couples TRBV19 to TRBJ1-1; 7 nucleotides align to TRBD1. V was clipped by 6 bases and J by 4 bases; unmatched bases: 5. The CDR3 has 13 residues. Germline V gives CDR1 LNHDA, CDR2 SQIVND (reference sequence). The CDR3 reads CASRDRSATEAFF. The CDR3 DNA reads TGTGCCAGTAGGGACAGGTCGGCCACTGAAGCTTTCTTT.

The chain employs TRBV4-1 and TRBJ2-3; perhaps TRBD2 as D (6 bases). Trimming took 4 bases from V and 4 from J, leaving 12 bases between them. The CDR3 length is 14 residues. Germline V lookup: CDR1 MGHRA, CDR2 YSYEKL. CDR3 bases: TGCGCCAGCAGCCCGGGAGATACGCCAGATACGCAGTATTTT. Its protein is CASSPGDTPDTQYF.

This clone occurred once. This rearrangement joins TRBV6-6 to TRBJ2-1; D may be TRBD2 (7 bases). Trimming took off 2 bases at V and 8 bases at J, with 19 bases between the two ends. Germline CDR1 MNHNY, CDR2 SVGAGI (reference sequence). The CDR3 runs to 16 residues. The chain's CDR3 is CASSYPWGGGADEQFF. The CDR3 DNA follows: TGTGCCAGCAGTTACCCATGGGGTGGGGGGGCCGATGAGCAGTTCTTC.

V usage is TRBV14 and J usage is TRBJ2-1; tentatively, D is TRBD2 (5 bases). Deletions cut 2 bases from V and 9 bases from J, with 11 bases between. This CDR3 is built from 13 residues. Germline lookup yields CDR1 SGHDN and CDR2 FVKESK. The CDR3 DNA is TGTGCCAGCAGCCAATGGACGGGAACTGAGCAGTTCTTC. Its translation: CASSQWTGTEQFF.

This chain links TRBV7-3 with TRBJ2-3; no clear D. CDR1 and CDR2 (germline): SGHTA, FQGTGA. The CDR3 has 15 amino acids. V was trimmed by 0 bases and J by 0 bases, leaving 7 bases between them. Written as DNA, the CDR3 is TGTGCCAGCAGCTTAACTGGGTTTAGCACAGATACGCAGTATTTT. Translating gives CASSLTGFSTDTQYF.

The chain uses TRBV27 and TRBJ2-5; D might be TRBD1 (5 bases). Germline V lookup: CDR1 MNHEY, CDR2 SMNVEV (reference sequence). CDR3 length: 14 residues. Trimming took off 2 bases at V and 6 bases at J, with 13 bases between the two ends. The CDR3, as DNA: TGTGCCAGCAGTTTAGGGGTGATGGGGCAGACCCAGTACTTC. Protein product: CASSLGVMGQTQYF.